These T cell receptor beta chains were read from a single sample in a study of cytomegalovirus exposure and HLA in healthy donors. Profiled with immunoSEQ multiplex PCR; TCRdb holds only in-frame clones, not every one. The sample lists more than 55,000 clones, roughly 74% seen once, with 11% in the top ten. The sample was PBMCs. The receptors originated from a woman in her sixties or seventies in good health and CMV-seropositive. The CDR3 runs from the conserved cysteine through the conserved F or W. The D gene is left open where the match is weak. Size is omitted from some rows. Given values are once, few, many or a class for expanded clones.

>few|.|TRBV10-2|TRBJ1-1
TGCGCCAGCAGTGAGTCTCTACAGGTGGAAGCTTTCTTT
CASSESLQVEAFF
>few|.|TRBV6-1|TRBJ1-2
TGTGCCAGCAGCCACGACAGGCGATCTGGCTACACCTTC
CASSHDRRSGYTF
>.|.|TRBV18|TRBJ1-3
TGTGCCAGCTCGGACCGCGGAGGGAATCGTGGAAACACCATATATTTT
CASSDRGGNRGNTIYF
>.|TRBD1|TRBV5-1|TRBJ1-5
TGCGCCAGCAGCTCGACAGGGGGCGGAGGTCAGCCCCAGCATTTT
CASSSTGGGGQPQHF
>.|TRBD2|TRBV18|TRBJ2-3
TGTGCCAGCTCACGACTAGCTTCCACAGATACGCAGTATTTT
CASSRLASTDTQYF
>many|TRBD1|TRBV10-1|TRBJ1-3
TGCGCCAGCAGTCCTTACCCGGACAGGGCCTCTGGAAACACCATATATTTT
CASSPYPDRASGNTIYF
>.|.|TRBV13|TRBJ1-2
TGTGCCAGCAGCTTAGGCCGCCGGGGGACCTATAGGGGCTACACCTTC
CASSLGRRGTYRGYTF
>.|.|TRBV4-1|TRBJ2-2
TGCGCCAGCAGCCAAGGAGAGCGGGCGAACACCGGGGAGCTGTTTTTT
CASSQGERANTGELFF
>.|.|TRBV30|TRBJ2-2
TGTGCCTGGACCAGGGTCCCGTTGGCCGGGGAGCTGTTTTTT
CAWTRVPLAGELFF
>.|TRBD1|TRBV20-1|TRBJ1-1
TGCAGTGCGACAGGGGGCACTGAAGCTTTCTTT
CSATGGTEAFF
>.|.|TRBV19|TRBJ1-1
TGTGCCAGTAGTACCTACAGGGAAGCTTTCTTT
CASSTYREAFF
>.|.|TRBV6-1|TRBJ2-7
TGTGCCAGCATGCGGGACGGATTATACGAGCAGTACTTC
CASMRDGLYEQYF
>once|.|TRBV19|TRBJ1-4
TGTGCCAGTAGTCTACGAGGTGAAAAACTGTTTTTT
CASSLRGEKLFF
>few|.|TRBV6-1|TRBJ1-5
TGTGCCAGCAGTGACAGTCTTCAGCCCCAGCATTTT
CASSDSLQPQHF
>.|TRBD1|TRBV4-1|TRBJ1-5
TGCGCCAGCAGCCTCGGGACAGGGGAAGCGTATCAGCCCCAGCATTTT
CASSLGTGEAYQPQHF
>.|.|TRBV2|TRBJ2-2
TGTGCCAGCAGTGAGGGCCCGGGGGACACCGGGGAGCTGTTTTTT
CASSEGPGDTGELFF
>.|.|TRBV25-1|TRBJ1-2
TGTGCCAGCAGTGAATATATCGGTCTCTCGGGTGGCTACACCTTC
CASSEYIGLSGGYTF
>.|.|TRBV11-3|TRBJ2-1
TGTGCCAGCAGCTTAGGTAACAGGAACAATGAGCAGTTCTTC
CASSLGNRNNEQFF
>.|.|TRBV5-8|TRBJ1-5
TGTGCCAGCAGCCCTTACGTCACCGGAGGTCAGCCCCAGCATTTT
CASSPYVTGGQPQHF
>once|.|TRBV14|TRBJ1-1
TGTGCCAGCAGCCATCTACAGGGTTGGGGCGAAGCTTTCTTT
CASSHLQGWGEAFF
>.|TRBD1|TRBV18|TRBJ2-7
TGTGCCAGCTCCCCCGACAGGGAGAGGGCCTACGAGCAGTACTTC
CASSPDRERAYEQYF
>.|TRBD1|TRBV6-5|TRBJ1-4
TGTGCCAGCAGTTTCCACCAGACAGGGGGGCATGAAAAACTGTTTTTT
CASSFHQTGGHEKLFF
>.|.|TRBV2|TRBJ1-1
TGTGCCAGCAGTGAACTGGGGGGGTCGGAAGCTTTCTTT
CASSELGGSEAFF
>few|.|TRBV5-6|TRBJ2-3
TGTGCCAGCACTCAGCGGACAGATACGCAGTATTTT
CASTQRTDTQYF
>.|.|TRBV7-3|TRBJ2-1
TGTGCCAGCAGCTCGGGGGATCAAATAAGCAATGAGCAGTTCTTC
CASSSGDQISNEQFF
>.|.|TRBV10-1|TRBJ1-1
TGCGCCAGCAGTGACCCTTCGCGGGGTGAAGCTTTCTTT
CASSDPSRGEAFF
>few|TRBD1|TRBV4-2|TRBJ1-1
TGTGCCAGCAGCCATCCGGGACAGGGGACTGAAGCTTTCTTT
CASSHPGQGTEAFF
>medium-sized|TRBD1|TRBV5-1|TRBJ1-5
TGCGCCAGCAGCCGACAAGGACAGGTAGGTCCGCCCCAGCATTTT
CASSRQGQVGPPQHF
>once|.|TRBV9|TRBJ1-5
TGTGCCAGCAGCGTAGGAGGTGACTACAATCAGCCCCAGCATTTT
CASSVGGDYNQPQHF
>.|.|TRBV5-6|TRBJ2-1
TGTGCCAGCAGCTTAACTGTCGCCCCAAGCTCCTACAATGAGCAGTTCTTC
CASSLTVAPSSYNEQFF
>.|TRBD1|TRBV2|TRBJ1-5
TGTGCCAGCAGGACGGACAGGTTGCAGCCCCAGCATTTT
CASRTDRLQPQHF
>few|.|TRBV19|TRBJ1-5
TGTGCCAGTAGTATTTCAGGGTATAGCAATCAGCCCCAGCATTTT
CASSISGYSNQPQHF
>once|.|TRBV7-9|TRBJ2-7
TGTGCCAGCAGCTCCCAGGGATTCGAGCAGTACTTC
CASSSQGFEQYF
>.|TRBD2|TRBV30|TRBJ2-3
TGTGCCTGGAGTGAAAGCGGACTAGCGGGAGTTTACCCAGATACGCAGTATTTT
CAWSESGLAGVYPDTQYF
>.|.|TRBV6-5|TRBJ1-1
TGTGCCAGCAGTTACTCGCCCAGGGTGGTTGGCACTGAAGCTTTCTTT
CASSYSPRVVGTEAFF